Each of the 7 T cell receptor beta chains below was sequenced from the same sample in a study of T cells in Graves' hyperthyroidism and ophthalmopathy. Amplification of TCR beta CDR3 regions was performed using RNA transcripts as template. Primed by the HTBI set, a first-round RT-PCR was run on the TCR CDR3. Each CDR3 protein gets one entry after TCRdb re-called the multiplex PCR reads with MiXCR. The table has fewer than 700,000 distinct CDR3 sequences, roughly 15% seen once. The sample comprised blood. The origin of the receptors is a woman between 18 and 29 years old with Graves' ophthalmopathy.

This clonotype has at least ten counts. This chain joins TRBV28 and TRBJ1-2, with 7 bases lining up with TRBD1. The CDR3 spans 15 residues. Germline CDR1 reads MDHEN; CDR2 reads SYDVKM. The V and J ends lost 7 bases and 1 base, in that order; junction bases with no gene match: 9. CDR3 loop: CASNVPGQLNYGYTF. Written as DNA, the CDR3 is TGTGCCAGCAACGTCCCGGGACAGCTTAACTATGGCTACACCTTC.

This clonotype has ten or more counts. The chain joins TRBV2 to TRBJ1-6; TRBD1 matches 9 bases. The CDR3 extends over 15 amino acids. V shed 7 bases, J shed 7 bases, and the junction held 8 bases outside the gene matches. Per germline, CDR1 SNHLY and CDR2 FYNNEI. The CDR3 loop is CASTGTGNGNSPLHF. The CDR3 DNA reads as TGTGCCAGCACTGGGACAGGGAACGGAAATTCACCCCTCCACTTT.

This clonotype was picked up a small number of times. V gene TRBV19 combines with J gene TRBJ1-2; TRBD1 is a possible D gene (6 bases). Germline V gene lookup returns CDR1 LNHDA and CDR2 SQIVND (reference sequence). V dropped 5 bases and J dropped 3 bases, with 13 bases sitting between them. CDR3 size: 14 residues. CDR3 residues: CASSSRGEDYGYTF. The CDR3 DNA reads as TGTGCCAGTAGTTCCAGGGGAGAAGACTATGGCTACACCTTC.

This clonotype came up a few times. CDR3 loop: CASTQTRSQETQYF. The CDR3 region has the DNA TGTGCCAGCACCCAGACTAGATCCCAAGAGACCCAGTACTTC. The rearrangement uses TRBV13 and TRBJ2-5; D is possibly TRBD2 (6 bases). V lost 7 bases and J lost 1, with 13 bases in between. The CDR3 extends over 14 amino acids. From germline, CDR1 is PRHDT and CDR2 FYEKMQ (reference sequence).

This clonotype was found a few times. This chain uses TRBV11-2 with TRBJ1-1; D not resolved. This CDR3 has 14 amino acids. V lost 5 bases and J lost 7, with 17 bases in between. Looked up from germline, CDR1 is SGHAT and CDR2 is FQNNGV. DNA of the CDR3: TGTGCCAGCAGCCTCACCCGTTCTAGCGTTGAAGCTTTCTTT. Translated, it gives CASSLTRSSVEAFF.

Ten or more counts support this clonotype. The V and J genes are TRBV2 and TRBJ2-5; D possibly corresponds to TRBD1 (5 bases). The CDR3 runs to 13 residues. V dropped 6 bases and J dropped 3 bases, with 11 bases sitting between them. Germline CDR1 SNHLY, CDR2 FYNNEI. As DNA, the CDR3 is TGTGCCAGCAGGCCGACAGCCAAAGAGACCCAGTACTTC. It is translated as CASRPTAKETQYF.

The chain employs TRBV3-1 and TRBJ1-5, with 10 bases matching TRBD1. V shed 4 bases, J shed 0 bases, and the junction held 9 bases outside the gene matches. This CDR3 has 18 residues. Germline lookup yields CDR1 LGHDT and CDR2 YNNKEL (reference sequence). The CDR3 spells CASSPWGQGPYSNQPQHF. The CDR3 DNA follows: TGTGCCAGCAGCCCCTGGGGACAGGGGCCCTATAGCAATCAGCCCCAGCATTTT.